These T cell receptor beta chains were read from a single sample in a study of CD8 T cells in ankylosing spondylitis. A single record per CDR3 protein comes from TCRdb applying MiXCR to the 5' RACE reads. The table includes under 150,000 distinct CDR3 sequences, more than 15% detected once. The sequenced sample was blood, either unsorted or a sorted T cell fraction (not recorded which). All receptors derive from a male donor with ankylosing spondylitis. The CDR3 runs from the conserved cysteine through the conserved F or W. The order of the fields is J gene, clone size, D gene, V gene, CDR3 protein, CDR3 DNA. The D gene is left open where the match is weak. The size field is filled for only some rows; it gives once, few, many or a size class.

TRBJ1-1,many,-,TRBV12-3/TRBV12-4,CASSLSRGTTEAFF,TGTGCCAGCAGTTTATCGAGGGGAACGACTGAAGCTTTCTTT
TRBJ2-1,few,TRBD2,TRBV12-3/TRBV12-4,CASTSGTYNEQFF,TGTGCCAGTACTAGCGGGACCTACAATGAGCAGTTCTTC
TRBJ2-3,-,-,TRBV6-1,CASSDYPGASGTDTQYF,TGTGCCAGCAGTGATTATCCAGGGGCGTCCGGCACAGATACGCAGTATTTT
TRBJ2-1,-,TRBD2,TRBV27,CASTPGGPYNEQFF,TGTGCCAGCACACCGGGAGGGCCATACAATGAGCAGTTCTTC
TRBJ2-3,-,-,TRBV7-6,CASSSTKAAQYF,TGTGCCAGCAGCTCCACGAAGGCGGCGCAGTATTTT
TRBJ2-5,few,TRBD1,TRBV11-3,CASSSGTGGKTQYF,TGTGCCAGCAGCTCAGGGACAGGGGGGAAGACCCAGTACTTC
TRBJ2-2,few,TRBD2,TRBV9,CASSVAELAGGPNTGELFF,TGTGCCAGCAGCGTAGCTGAACTAGCGGGAGGGCCGAACACCGGGGAGCTGTTTTTT
TRBJ2-7,once,TRBD1,TRBV20-1,CSARDRWTGGYEQYF,TGCAGTGCTAGAGATAGGTGGACAGGGGGCTACGAGCAGTACTTC
TRBJ2-7,-,-,TRBV12-3/TRBV12-4,CASSLSSYERYF,TGTGCCAGCAGCCTGAGCTCCTACGAGCGGTACTTC
TRBJ2-1,-,TRBD2,TRBV27,CASSLSGLAGPYEQFF,TGTGCCAGCAGTTTATCGGGACTAGCGGGACCCTATGAGCAGTTCTTC
TRBJ2-1,-,TRBD2,TRBV20-1,CSARGLAGIGNEQFF,TGCAGTGCTAGAGGACTAGCGGGAATCGGGAATGAGCAGTTCTTC
TRBJ2-3,-,TRBD1,TRBV9,CASSVEGQITDTQYF,TGTGCCAGCAGCGTAGAGGGACAGATCACAGATACGCAGTATTTT
TRBJ1-2,few,-,TRBV5-1,CASSLGGFYGYTF,TGCGCCAGCAGCTTAGGAGGTTTCTATGGCTACACCTTC
TRBJ1-2,few,-,TRBV12-3/TRBV12-4,CASSLTADYGYTF,TGTGCCAGCAGTTTGACAGCGGACTATGGCTACACCTTC
TRBJ2-2,few,TRBD1,TRBV29-1,CSIIGQGRDRDTGELFF,TGCAGCATAATCGGACAGGGACGGGACCGGGACACCGGGGAGCTGTTTTTT
TRBJ2-7,-,TRBD1,TRBV14,CASSRKGTGHVYEQYF,TGTGCCAGCAGCCGCAAGGGGACAGGCCATGTCTACGAGCAGTACTTC
TRBJ2-5,-,-,TRBV12-3/TRBV12-4,CASSFQKVETQYF,TGTGCCAGCAGTTTTCAGAAGGTAGAGACCCAGTACTTC
TRBJ2-7,-,TRBD1,TRBV9,CASSPRTGVVSEQYF,TGTGCCAGCAGCCCAAGGACAGGGGTTGTAAGCGAGCAGTACTTC
TRBJ1-5,-,-,TRBV27,CASSFGRDSNQPQHF,TGTGCCAGCAGTTTCGGCCGGGATAGCAATCAGCCCCAGCATTTT
TRBJ2-7,few,-,TRBV13,CASSPQRSPTYEQYF,TGTGCCAGCAGCCCGCAACGCAGTCCCACCTACGAGCAGTACTTC
TRBJ1-2,few,-,TRBV7-2,CASSLEASGTYGYTF,TGTGCCAGCAGCTTAGAGGCCTCCGGAACCTATGGCTACACCTTC
TRBJ2-3,few,TRBD1,TRBV24-1,CATSEKGTGWVDTQYF,TGTGCCACCAGTGAAAAAGGGACAGGTTGGGTCGATACGCAGTATTTT
TRBJ1-4,once,-,TRBV20-1,CSASEEKLFF,TGCAGTGCTAGTGAGGAAAAACTGTTTTTT
TRBJ1-2,-,-,TRBV10-2,CASSEVPGLAGYTF,TGCGCCAGCAGTGAGGTCCCGGGACTAGCTGGCTACACCTTC
TRBJ2-5,few,-,TRBV7-8,CASSLASRKETQYF,TGTGCCAGCAGCTTAGCTAGCCGAAAAGAGACCCAGTACTTC
TRBJ1-1,few,-,TRBV27,CASNSAAEAFF,TGTGCCAGCAACTCGGCAGCAGAAGCTTTCTTT
TRBJ1-4,few,TRBD1,TRBV30,CASDRGGEKLFF,TGTGCCTCGGACAGGGGTGGTGAAAAACTGTTTTTT
TRBJ2-1,few,-,TRBV5-1,CASSFGQTSSYNEQFF,TGCGCCAGCAGCTTTGGACAGACAAGCTCCTACAATGAGCAGTTCTTC
TRBJ2-1,few,-,TRBV27,CATRGGTYNEQFF,TGTGCCACCAGAGGGGGTACCTACAATGAGCAGTTCTTC
TRBJ1-1,-,TRBD1,TRBV2,CAGGQIYTEAFF,TGTGCCGGGGGACAGATTTACACTGAAGCTTTCTTT
TRBJ2-2,few,-,TRBV28,CASSPSGSGELFF,TGTGCCAGCAGCCCGTCGGGGTCCGGGGAGCTGTTTTTT
TRBJ2-1,-,TRBD2,TRBV5-1,CASSYLGLAGDDEQFF,TGCGCCAGCAGCTACCTCGGACTAGCGGGAGACGATGAGCAGTTCTTC
TRBJ1-1,-,-,TRBV4-3,CASSQDFGDNTEAFF,TGCGCCAGCAGCCAAGATTTTGGGGACAACACTGAAGCTTTCTTT
TRBJ2-3,-,-,TRBV19,CASEGDTQYF,TGTGCCAGTGAGGGGGATACGCAGTATTTT
TRBJ2-1,-,-,TRBV6-1,CASSAVLGWEQFF,TGTGCCAGCAGTGCTGTTCTTGGTTGGGAGCAGTTCTTC
TRBJ2-2,few,TRBD1,TRBV27,CASSTFRDRVNPGELFF,TGTGCCAGCAGTACTTTCCGGGACAGGGTAAATCCCGGGGAGCTGTTTTTT
TRBJ2-7,few,-,TRBV7-6,CASSQGQGPSYEQYF,TGTGCCAGCAGTCAGGGGCAGGGTCCCTCCTACGAGCAGTACTTC
TRBJ2-7,few,-,TRBV4-1,CASSQDGESSYEQYF,TGCGCCAGCAGCCAAGATGGGGAGAGCTCCTACGAGCAGTACTTC
TRBJ2-1,many,TRBD2,TRBV24-1,CATSDSNAPTSGKSREQFF,TGTGCCACCAGTGATTCCAACGCCCCAACTAGCGGGAAGTCGAGGGAGCAGTTCTTC
TRBJ2-7,-,TRBD2,TRBV12-3/TRBV12-4,CASSTWTSGFGEQYF,TGTGCCAGCAGTACTTGGACTAGCGGTTTCGGCGAGCAGTACTTC
TRBJ2-1,many,TRBD2,TRBV29-1,CSVGGTSGRLGYNEQFF,TGCAGCGTTGGCGGGACTAGCGGCCGCTTGGGGTACAATGAGCAGTTCTTC
TRBJ1-1,many,-,TRBV24-1,CATSDGYTEAFF,TGTGCCACCAGTGATGGCTACACTGAAGCTTTCTTT
TRBJ2-7,few,-,TRBV6-1,CASSESRVNYEQYF,TGTGCCAGCAGTGAATCCCGGGTGAATTACGAGCAGTACTTC
TRBJ2-7,few,-,TRBV20-1,CSARDPEGYEQYF,TGCAGTGCTAGAGATCCCGAGGGGTACGAGCAGTACTTC
TRBJ1-5,few,-,TRBV20-1,CSAPGRMGQPQHF,TGCAGTGCTCCAGGGCGGATGGGTCAGCCCCAGCATTTT
TRBJ2-7,-,-,TRBV27,CASSPGGRQYF,TGTGCCAGCAGTCCTGGTGGTCGGCAGTACTTC
TRBJ2-7,-,TRBD2,TRBV4-1,CASSHSRGGPYEQYF,TGCGCCAGCAGCCACTCCCGGGGGGGCCCCTACGAGCAGTACTTC
TRBJ2-7,many,-,TRBV7-9,CASSLGGVPEQYF,TGTGCCAGCAGCTTAGGTGGAGTCCCCGAGCAGTACTTC
TRBJ2-7,-,-,TRBV5-6,CASSLNSGRLYYEQYF,TGTGCCAGCAGCTTAAATAGCGGAAGGCTGTACTACGAGCAGTACTTC
TRBJ2-7,few,-,TRBV9,CASSVGGSSYEQYF,TGTGCCAGCAGCGTAGGGGGGAGCTCCTACGAGCAGTACTTC
TRBJ1-1,-,-,TRBV6-2/TRBV6-3,CASSAPTGNTEAFF,TGTGCCAGCAGTGCCCCCACGGGGAACACTGAAGCTTTCTTT
TRBJ2-1,-,TRBD2,TRBV15,CATSRDEGVAGESSYNEQFF,TGTGCCACCAGCAGAGATGAGGGAGTAGCGGGTGAAAGCTCCTACAATGAGCAGTTCTTC
TRBJ2-1,few,-,TRBV15,CATSRDTYNEQFF,TGTGCCACCAGCAGAGACACTTACAATGAGCAGTTCTTC